One and the same sample provided the 20 T cell receptor beta chains below, sequenced in a study of T cell repertoires in cytomegalovirus infection. Each CDR3 protein gets one entry after TCRdb re-called the reads with MiXCR. The sample contains approximately 990,000 distinct CDR3 sequences, under 40% of which appear only once. These TCRs' antigens remain unknown. The source was cultured CD8+ T cells from PBMCs, collected from culture after CMV antigen stimulation. Every receptor here comes from a human donor in good health (CMV status not recorded). Some clones in this sample may be carry-over from other donors' samples.

V is TRBV28 and J is TRBJ2-7; unclear D gene. V gave up 8 bases and J gave up 3 bases, with 17 bases separating them. CDR1 MDHEN and CDR2 SYDVKM come from the germline V gene. The CDR3 has 14 residues. The CDR3: CASRRISAFYEQYV. The CDR3 nucleotides are TGTGCCAGCCGCCGAATAAGTGCCTTCTACGAGCAGTACGTC.

This CDR3 reads CAILPNPYYEQYV. Written as DNA, the CDR3 is TGTGCCATTCTCCCCAACCCTTACTACGAGCAGTACGTC. This chain connects TRBV10-3 to TRBJ2-7; the D is unclear. CDR3 length: 13 amino acids. Per the germline V gene, CDR1 is ENHRY and CDR2 is SYGVKD. V shed 9 bases and J shed 3 bases, with 15 bases lying between them.

This clonotype was seen at least ten times. The rearrangement uses TRBV28 and TRBJ2-1, with D unresolved. In germline, CDR1 is MDHEN, CDR2 SYDVKM. V dropped 8 bases and J dropped 8 bases, with 10 bases sitting between them. The CDR3 spans 11 residues. CDR3: CASRGWDEQFF. The DNA of the CDR3 is TGTGCCAGCCGCGGATGGGATGAGCAGTTCTTC.

This chain links TRBV27 with TRBJ1-2; 7 bases match TRBD1. The germline CDR1 and CDR2 sequences are MNHEY and SMNVEV (reference sequence). This CDR3 spans 16 amino acids. Trimming cost V 2 bases and J 1 base; bases outside gene matches: 7. DNA of the CDR3: TGTGCCAGCAGTTTAATGGGGACAGTCGATAACTATGGCTACACCTTC. This translates into CASSLMGTVDNYGYTF.

The CDR3 here is CASSHPGALNTGELFF. DNA of the CDR3: TGCGCCAGCAGCCACCCGGGGGCCCTGAACACCGGGGAGCTGTTTTTT. The chain is built from TRBV4-1 and TRBJ2-2; D is perhaps TRBD1 or TRBD2 (6 bases each). The CDR3 spans 16 residues. CDR1 is MGHRA, CDR2 YSYEKL, per germline. Trimming stripped 3 bases from V and 1 base from J, with 12 bases between.

The V gene is TRBV29-1, the J gene TRBJ1-2; TRBD1 is a possible D gene (6 bases). V was shortened by 0 bases and J by 7 bases, with 9 bases between the two germline ends. This CDR3 comprises 12 residues. Looked up from germline, CDR1 is SQVTM and CDR2 is ANQGSEA. The CDR3 reads CSVEEGGGGYTF. CDR3 nucleotides: TGCAGCGTTGAAGAAGGAGGGGGTGGCTACACCTTC. Using reference TRBV29-1 and TRBJ1-2 for the parts outside the CDR3, the full variable domain is SAVISQKPSRDICQRGTSLTIQCQVDSQVTMMFWYRQQPGQSLTLIATANQGSEATYESGFVIDKFPISRPNLTFSTLTVSNMSPEDSSIYLCSVEEGGGGYTFGSGTRLTVV.

The rearrangement joins TRBV12-3 or TRBV12-4 to TRBJ2-5, with TRBD1 identical over 7 bases. The CDR3 is 16 amino acids. V dropped 5 bases and J dropped 4; count of bases not matched to a gene: 13. DNA of the CDR3: TGTGCCAGCAGTATACCCCATGACAGGGAACCAGAGACCCAGTACTTC. Its translation: CASSIPHDREPETQYF.

This chain connects TRBV4-1 to TRBJ2-5; 7 bases align to TRBD2. The V segment lost 0 bases and the J segment 5 bases; nucleotides outside the gene matches: 9. The CDR3 totals 16 residues. CDR1 and CDR2 (germline): MGHRA, YSYEKL. CDR3 sequence: CASSQDFPGLTETQYF. CDR3 in DNA: TGCGCCAGCAGCCAAGATTTCCCGGGACTAACCGAGACCCAGTACTTC.

About this clonotype itself: At one end, the junction sequence differs from germline, possibly due to a read error. The chain uses TRBV7-3 and TRBJ2-1; D perhaps matches TRBD2 (5 bases). The CDR3 length is 14 residues. Germline V gene data show CDR1 as SGHTA and CDR2 as FQGTGA. DNA of the CDR3: TGTGCCAACAGCCTAGAGGGCTCCTACAATGAGCAGTTCTTC. Its protein is CANSLEGSYNEQFF.

This clonotype was found a few times. The rearrangement links TRBV7-3 to TRBJ2-5; TRBD2 matches 8 bases. Germline CDR1 is SGHTA and CDR2 is FQGTGA. The CDR3 is 15 amino acids. J gave up 4 bases and V 5 bases, and 9 bases lay outside the gene matches. The CDR3 loop is CASSHAGGGGETQYF. The CDR3, as DNA: TGTGCCAGCAGCCACGCGGGGGGCGGGGGAGAGACCCAGTACTTC.

In the case of this clonotype: One end of the junction is discordant with germline, which a read error may explain. The CDR3 DNA sequence: TGTGCGAGCATCAACCCGGTCAGTTTCGTCACTGAAGCTTTCTTT. Translated, it gives CASINPVSFVTEAFF. This chain links TRBV6-2 or TRBV6-3 with TRBJ1-1; D not resolved. Germline V CDR1 and CDR2: MNHEY, SVGEGT. The CDR3 runs to 15 residues.

This clonotype has just a few counts. The genes are TRBV14 and TRBJ2-7; D unresolved. Germline V gene sequence: CDR1 SGHDN, CDR2 FVKESK. CDR3 length equals 15 residues. Trimming shortened V by 0 bases and J by 3 bases, and 12 bases separated the two germline ends. The CDR3 sequence is CASSQEIGDNYEQYF. CDR3 coding DNA: TGTGCCAGCAGCCAAGAAATCGGAGACAACTACGAGCAGTACTTC.

This clonotype has more than one count but fewer than ten. The rearrangement joins TRBV7-2 to TRBJ2-5; D ambiguous. CDR1 and CDR2 from the germline V gene are SGHTA and FQGNSA. This CDR3 region has 14 residues. Trimming removed 1 base from V and 5 bases from J, with 11 bases in between. The CDR3 reads CASSLGVSLETQYF. The CDR3 DNA follows: TGTGCCAGCAGCTTAGGTGTCAGTTTGGAGACCCAGTACTTC.

There are many counts of this clonotype. V is TRBV15 and J is TRBJ2-1; 9 bases are shared with TRBD2. The CDR3 is 14 residues long. V lost 4 bases to trimming and J lost 7 bases; unmatched junction nucleotides: 5. Germline CDR1 and CDR2: LNHNV and YYDKDF (reference sequence). CDR3 nucleotide sequence: TGTGCCACCAGCAAGGGGCGGGGGGGGAATGAGCAGTTCTTC. Its translation is CATSKGRGGNEQFF.

The V and J genes are TRBV2 and TRBJ1-5; no clear D gene. V was shortened by 3 bases and J by 0 bases, with 9 bases between the two germline ends. Germline assignment: CDR1 SNHLY and CDR2 FYNNEI. CDR3 size: 15 residues. The CDR3, as DNA: TGTGCCAGCAGTGACACGCTCTATAGCAATCAGCCCCAGCATTTT. Translated: CASSDTLYSNQPQHF.

At least ten counts were recorded for this clonotype. The chain couples TRBV7-2 to TRBJ1-1; tentatively, D is TRBD1 (5 bases). V lost 1 base, J lost 1 base, and 10 bases lay in between. CDR1 and CDR2 from the germline V gene are SGHTA and FQGNSA. The CDR3 sequence is 15 residues long. In DNA form, the CDR3 reads TGTGCCAGCAGCTTAGGCCTCGGGGGGAACACTGAAGCTTTCTTT. Its protein product is CASSLGLGGNTEAFF.

This clonotype has more than one count but fewer than ten. The chain has TRBV7-2 and TRBJ2-1, with D hard to call. The CDR3 is made up of 15 amino acids. V was trimmed by 5 bases and J by 5 bases, leaving 16 bases between them. CDR1 is SGHTA and CDR2 is FQGNSA in the germline V gene. The CDR3 here is CASSPDRRFDNEQFF. The CDR3 region has the DNA TGTGCCAGCAGCCCCGACCGCCGCTTTGACAATGAGCAGTTCTTC.

This clonotype has only a few counts. The chain joins TRBV7-9 to TRBJ2-1, with a weak D call TRBD2 (7 bases). Germline V gene sequence: CDR1 SEHNR, CDR2 FQNEAQ (reference sequence). The CDR3 consists of 15 residues. Trimming took off 2 bases at V and 5 bases at J, with 13 bases between the two ends. The CDR3 spells CASSLRRGPNNEQFF. In DNA form, the CDR3 reads TGTGCCAGCAGCTTAAGGCGGGGGCCAAACAATGAGCAGTTCTTC.

The CDR3 region is CASSSESGRSSGANVLTF. DNA for the CDR3: TGTGCCAGCAGTTCCGAGTCAGGACGGAGCTCTGGGGCCAACGTCCTGACTTTC. This chain connects TRBV28 to TRBJ2-6, with D unresolved. V lost 4 bases and J 0 bases, leaving 16 bases between the germline ends. In germline, CDR1 is MDHEN, CDR2 SYDVKM. CDR3 length: 18 residues.

The chain uses TRBV24-1 and TRBJ2-2; 8 bases map to TRBD1. Germline-derived CDR1 and CDR2 are KGHDR and SFDVKD. The CDR3 contains 16 residues. The trim removed 5 bases at V and 4 bases at J, leaving 8 bases unmatched. The CDR3: CATSGPRTGSTGELFF. CDR3 nucleotides: TGTGCCACCAGTGGCCCGAGGACAGGGTCCACCGGGGAGCTGTTTTTT.